Reported below is one T cell receptor beta chain. The assay was immunoSEQ multiplex PCR, and TCRdb's table has in-frame clones only and misses some. The sample consists of 88,000 or so clones, roughly three quarters of them appearing once. This specimen comes from a study of blood T cell repertoires in COVID-19. After removal of 5 bases from V and 3 bases from J, the junction contained 6 bases not matched to a gene. CDR1 is SGHTA and CDR2 is FQGNSA in the germline V gene. This CDR3 is built from 15 residues. The source of this sequence is a human donor in a cohort sampled during active COVID-19. The gene calls are TRBV7-2 and TRBJ2-2; TRBD1 aligns across 7 bases. The sequenced sample consisted of peripheral blood. The CDR3 protein is CASSIDRDDTGELFF. CDR3 nucleotide sequence: TGTGCCAGCAGCATTGACAGGGATGACACCGGGGAGCTGTTTTTT.